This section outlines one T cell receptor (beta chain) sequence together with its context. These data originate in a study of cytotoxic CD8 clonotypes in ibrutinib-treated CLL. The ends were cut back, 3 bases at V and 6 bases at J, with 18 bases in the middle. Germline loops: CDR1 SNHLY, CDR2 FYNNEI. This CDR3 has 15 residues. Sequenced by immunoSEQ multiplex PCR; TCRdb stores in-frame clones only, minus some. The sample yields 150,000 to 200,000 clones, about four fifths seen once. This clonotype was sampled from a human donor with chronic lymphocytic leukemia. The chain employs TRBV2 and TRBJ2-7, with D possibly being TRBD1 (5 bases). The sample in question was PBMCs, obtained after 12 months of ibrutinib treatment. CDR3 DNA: TGTGCCAGCAGTGAGCAGGTGGCAGGGTTAGGCGAGCAGTACTTC. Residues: CASSEQVAGLGEQYF.